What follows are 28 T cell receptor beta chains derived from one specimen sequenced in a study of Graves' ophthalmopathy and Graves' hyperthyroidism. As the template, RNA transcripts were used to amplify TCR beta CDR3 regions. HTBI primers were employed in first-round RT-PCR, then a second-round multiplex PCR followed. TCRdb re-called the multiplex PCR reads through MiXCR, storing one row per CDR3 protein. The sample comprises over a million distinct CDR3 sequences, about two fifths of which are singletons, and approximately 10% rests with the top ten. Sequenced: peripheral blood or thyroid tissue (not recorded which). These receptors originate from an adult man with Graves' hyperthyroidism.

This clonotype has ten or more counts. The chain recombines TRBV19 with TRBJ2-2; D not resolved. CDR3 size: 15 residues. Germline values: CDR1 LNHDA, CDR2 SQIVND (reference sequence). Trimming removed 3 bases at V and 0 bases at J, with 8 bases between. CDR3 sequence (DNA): TGTGCCAGTAGTATTTGGCAGGCGAACACCGGGGAGCTGTTTTTT. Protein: CASSIWQANTGELFF.

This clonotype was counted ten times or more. The DNA of the CDR3 is TGCAGTGCTAGGGAAACTGGGACAGGGGGCTGGGAGACCCAGTACTTC. It yields the protein CSARETGTGGWETQYF. The chain recombines TRBV20-1 with TRBJ2-5, with 12 bases fitting TRBD1. CDR3 length: 16 amino acids. V lost 3 bases to trimming and J lost 5 bases; unmatched junction nucleotides: 10. Per germline, CDR1 DFQATT and CDR2 SNEGSKA (reference sequence).

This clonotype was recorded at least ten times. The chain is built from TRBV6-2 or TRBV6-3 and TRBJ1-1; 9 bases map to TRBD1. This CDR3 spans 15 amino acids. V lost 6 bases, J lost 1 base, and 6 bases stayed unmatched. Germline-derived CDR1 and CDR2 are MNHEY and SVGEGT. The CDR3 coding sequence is TGTGCCAGCAGGGCACCGGGACAGGGGAACACTGAAGCTTTCTTT. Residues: CASRAPGQGNTEAFF.

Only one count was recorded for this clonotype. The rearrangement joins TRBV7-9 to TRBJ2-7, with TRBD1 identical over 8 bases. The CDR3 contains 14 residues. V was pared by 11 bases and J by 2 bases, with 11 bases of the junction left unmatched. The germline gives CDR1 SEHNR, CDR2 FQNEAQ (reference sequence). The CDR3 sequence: CAWAEGDRTYEQYF. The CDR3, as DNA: TGTGCCTGGGCCGAAGGGGACAGGACCTACGAGCAGTACTTC.

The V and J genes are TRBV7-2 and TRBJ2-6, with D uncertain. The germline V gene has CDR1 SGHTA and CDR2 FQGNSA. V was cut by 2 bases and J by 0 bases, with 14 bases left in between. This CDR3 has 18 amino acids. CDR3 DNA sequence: TGTGCCAGCAGCTTAAGAGACGGGCCCGGCTCTGGGGCCAACGTCCTGACTTTC. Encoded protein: CASSLRDGPGSGANVLTF. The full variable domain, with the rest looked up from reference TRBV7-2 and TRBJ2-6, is GAGVSQSPSNKVTEKGKDVELRCDPISGHTALYWYRQSLGQGLEFLIYFQGNSAPDKSGLPSDRFSAERTGGSVSTLTIQRTQQEDSAVYLCASSLRDGPGSGANVLTFGAGSRLTVL.

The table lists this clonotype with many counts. This chain's CDR3 is CSGVRAHGYTF. CDR3 nucleotide sequence: TGCAGCGGGGTGAGGGCCCATGGCTACACCTTC. The gene calls are TRBV29-1 and TRBJ1-2; D not certain. V was trimmed by 7 bases and J by 6 bases, leaving 12 bases between them. CDR1 and CDR2 from the germline V gene are SQVTM and ANQGSEA. The CDR3 loop spans 11 amino acids.

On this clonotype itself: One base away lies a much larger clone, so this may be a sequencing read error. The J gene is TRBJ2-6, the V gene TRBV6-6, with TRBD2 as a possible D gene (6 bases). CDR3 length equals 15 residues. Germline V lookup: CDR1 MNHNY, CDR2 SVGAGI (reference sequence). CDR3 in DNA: TGTTCCAGCAGTTACGGGAGCTCTGGGGCCAACGTCCTGACTTTC. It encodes CSSSYGSSGANVLTF.

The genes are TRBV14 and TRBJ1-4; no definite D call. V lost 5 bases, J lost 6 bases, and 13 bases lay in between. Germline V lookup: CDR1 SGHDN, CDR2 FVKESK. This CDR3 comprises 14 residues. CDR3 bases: TGTGCCAGCAGCTTGGGTGTTCGGGATGAAAAACTGTTTTTT. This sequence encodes CASSLGVRDEKLFF.

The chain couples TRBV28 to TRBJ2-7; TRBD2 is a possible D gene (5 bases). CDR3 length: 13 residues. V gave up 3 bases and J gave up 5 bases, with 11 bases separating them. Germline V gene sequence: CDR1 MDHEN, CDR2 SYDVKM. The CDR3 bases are TGTGCCAGCAGTTTGATAGCGAGGAACGAGCAGTACTTC. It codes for CASSLIARNEQYF.

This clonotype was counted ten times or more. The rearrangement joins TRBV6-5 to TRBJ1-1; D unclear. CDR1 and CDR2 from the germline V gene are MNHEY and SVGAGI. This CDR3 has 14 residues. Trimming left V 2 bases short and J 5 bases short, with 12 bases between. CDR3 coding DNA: TGTGCCAGCAGTTACCTGGCTGGAGGGACTGAAGCTTTCTTT. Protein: CASSYLAGGTEAFF.

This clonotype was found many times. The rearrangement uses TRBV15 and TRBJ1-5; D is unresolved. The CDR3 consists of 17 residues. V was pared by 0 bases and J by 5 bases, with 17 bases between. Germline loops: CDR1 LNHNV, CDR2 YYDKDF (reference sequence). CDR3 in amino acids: CATSRDRFIERDQPQHF. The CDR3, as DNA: TGTGCCACCAGCAGAGATCGTTTCATCGAGAGAGATCAGCCCCAGCATTTT.

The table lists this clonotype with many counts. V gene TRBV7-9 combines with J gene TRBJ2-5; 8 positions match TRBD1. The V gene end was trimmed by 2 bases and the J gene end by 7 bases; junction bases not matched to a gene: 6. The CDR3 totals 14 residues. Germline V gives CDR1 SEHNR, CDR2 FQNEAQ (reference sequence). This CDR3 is CASSLQGARRTQYF. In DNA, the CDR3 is TGTGCCAGCAGCTTACAGGGGGCGCGGAGGACCCAGTACTTC.

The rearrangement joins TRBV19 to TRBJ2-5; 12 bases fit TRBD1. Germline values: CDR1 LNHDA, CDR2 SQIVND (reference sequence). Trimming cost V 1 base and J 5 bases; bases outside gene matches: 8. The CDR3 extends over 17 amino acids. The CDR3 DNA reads TGTGCCAGTAGTATAGTAGTGGGACAGGGGGCGATTGAGACCCAGTACTTC. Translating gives CASSIVVGQGAIETQYF. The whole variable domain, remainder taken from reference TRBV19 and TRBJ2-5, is DGGITQSPKYLFRKEGQNVTLSCEQNLNHDAMYWYRQDPGQGLRLIYYSQIVNDFQKGDIAEGYSVSREKKESFPLTVTSAQKNPTAFYLCASSIVVGQGAIETQYFGPGTRLLVL.

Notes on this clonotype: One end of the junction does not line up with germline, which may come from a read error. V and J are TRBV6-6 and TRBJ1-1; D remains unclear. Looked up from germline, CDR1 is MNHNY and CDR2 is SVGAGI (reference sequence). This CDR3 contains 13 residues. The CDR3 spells CASSDSSGIEAFF. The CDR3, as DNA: TGTGCCAGCAGTGACTCATCGGGGATTGAAGCTTTCTTT.

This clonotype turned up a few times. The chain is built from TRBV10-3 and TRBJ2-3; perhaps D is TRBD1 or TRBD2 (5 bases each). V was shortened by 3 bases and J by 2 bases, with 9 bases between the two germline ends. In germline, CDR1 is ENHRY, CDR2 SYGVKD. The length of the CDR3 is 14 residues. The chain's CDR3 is CAISEEGPTDTQYF. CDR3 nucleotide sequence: TGTGCCATCAGTGAAGAGGGGCCCACAGATACGCAGTATTTT.

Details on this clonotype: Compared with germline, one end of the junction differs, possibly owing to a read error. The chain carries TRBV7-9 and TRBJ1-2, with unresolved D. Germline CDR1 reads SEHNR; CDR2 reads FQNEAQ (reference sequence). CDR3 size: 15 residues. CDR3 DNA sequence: TGTGCCAGCAGCCCTGGGTTATTGCCGAACTCTGGCTACACCTTC. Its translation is CASSPGLLPNSGYTF.

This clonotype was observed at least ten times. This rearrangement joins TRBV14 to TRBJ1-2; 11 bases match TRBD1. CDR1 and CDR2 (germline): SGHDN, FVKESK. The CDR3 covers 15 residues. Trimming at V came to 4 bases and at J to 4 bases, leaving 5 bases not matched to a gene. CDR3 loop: CASSPGTGGLYGYTF. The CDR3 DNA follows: TGTGCCAGCAGCCCTGGGACAGGGGGACTCTATGGCTACACCTTC.

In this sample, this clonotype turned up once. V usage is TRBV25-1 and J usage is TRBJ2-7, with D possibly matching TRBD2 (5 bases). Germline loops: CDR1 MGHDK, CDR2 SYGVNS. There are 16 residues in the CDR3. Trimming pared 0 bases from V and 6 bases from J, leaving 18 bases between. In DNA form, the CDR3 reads TGTGCCAGCAGTGAATATAGCGTTGCGTCTCAAATCGAGCAGTACTTC. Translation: CASSEYSVASQIEQYF.

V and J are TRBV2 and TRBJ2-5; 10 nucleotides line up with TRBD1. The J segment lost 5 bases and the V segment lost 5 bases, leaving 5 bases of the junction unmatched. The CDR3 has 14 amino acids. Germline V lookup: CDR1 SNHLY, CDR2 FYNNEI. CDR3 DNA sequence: TGTGCCAGCAGTCGGCAGACAGGGGGCGAGACCCAGTACTTC. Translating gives CASSRQTGGETQYF.

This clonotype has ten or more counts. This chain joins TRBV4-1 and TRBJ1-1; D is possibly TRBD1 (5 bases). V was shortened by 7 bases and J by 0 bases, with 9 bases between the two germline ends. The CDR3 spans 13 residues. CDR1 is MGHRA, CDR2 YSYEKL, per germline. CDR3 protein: CASTWTLNTEAFF. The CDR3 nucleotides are TGCGCCAGCACCTGGACATTGAACACTGAAGCTTTCTTT.

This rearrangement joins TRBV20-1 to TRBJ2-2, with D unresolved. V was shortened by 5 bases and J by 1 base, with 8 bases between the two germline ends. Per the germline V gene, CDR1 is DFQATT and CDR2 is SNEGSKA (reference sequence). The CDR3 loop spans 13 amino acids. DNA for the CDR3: TGCAGTGCTGGAAACATGAACACCGGGGAGCTGTTTTTT. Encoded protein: CSAGNMNTGELFF.

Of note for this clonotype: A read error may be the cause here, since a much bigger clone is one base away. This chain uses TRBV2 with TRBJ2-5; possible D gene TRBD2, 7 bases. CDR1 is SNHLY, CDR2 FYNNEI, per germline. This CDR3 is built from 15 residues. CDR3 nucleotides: TGTGCCAGCACTGAAGGGGGGGCAGGGCAAGAGACCCAGTACTTC. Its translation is CASTEGGAGQETQYF.

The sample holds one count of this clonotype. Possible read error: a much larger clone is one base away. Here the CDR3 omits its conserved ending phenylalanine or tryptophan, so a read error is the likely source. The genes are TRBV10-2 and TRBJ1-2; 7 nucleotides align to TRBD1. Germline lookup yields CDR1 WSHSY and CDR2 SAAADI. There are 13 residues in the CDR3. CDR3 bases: TGTGCCAGCAGTGCGACCCACAGGGGTGGCTACACCTCC. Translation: CASSATHRGGYTS.

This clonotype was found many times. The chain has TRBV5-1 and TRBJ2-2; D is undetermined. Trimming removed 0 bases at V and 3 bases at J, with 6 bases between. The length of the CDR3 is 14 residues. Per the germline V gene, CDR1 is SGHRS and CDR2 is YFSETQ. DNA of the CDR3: TGCGCCAGCAGCTTGGGGTCTGACACCGGGGAGCTGTTTTTT. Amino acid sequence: CASSLGSDTGELFF.

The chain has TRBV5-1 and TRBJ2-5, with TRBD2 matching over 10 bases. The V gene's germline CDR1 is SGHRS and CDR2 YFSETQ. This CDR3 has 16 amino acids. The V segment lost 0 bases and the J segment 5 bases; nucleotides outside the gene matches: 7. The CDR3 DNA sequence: TGCGCCAGCAGCTTGGGCGGGACTAGCGCCACGGAGACCCAGTACTTC. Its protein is CASSLGGTSATETQYF.

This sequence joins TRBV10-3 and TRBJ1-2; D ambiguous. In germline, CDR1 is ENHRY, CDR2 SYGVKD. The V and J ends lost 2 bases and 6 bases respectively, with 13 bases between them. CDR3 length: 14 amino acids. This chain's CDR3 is CAISEHSDGDGYTF. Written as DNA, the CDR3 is TGTGCCATCAGTGAGCATAGCGACGGGGATGGCTACACCTTC.

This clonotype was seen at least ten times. CDR3 sequence reads: CASTPRGRTNTGELFF. The CDR3 DNA reads TGCGCCAGCACCCCCCGCGGGCGAACGAACACCGGGGAGCTGTTTTTT. The rearrangement joins TRBV5-1 to TRBJ2-2; D possibly corresponds to TRBD2 (5 bases). Germline assignment: CDR1 SGHRS and CDR2 YFSETQ. This CDR3 comprises 16 residues. The V end was cut by 6 bases, the J end by 0 bases, with 15 bases between.

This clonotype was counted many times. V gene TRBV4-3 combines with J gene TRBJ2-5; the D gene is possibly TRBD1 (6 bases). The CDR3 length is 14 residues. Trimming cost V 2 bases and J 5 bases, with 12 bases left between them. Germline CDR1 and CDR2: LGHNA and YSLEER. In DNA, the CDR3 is TGCGCCAGCAGCCAACTACAGGGTGGGGAGACCCAGTACTTC. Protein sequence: CASSQLQGGETQYF.